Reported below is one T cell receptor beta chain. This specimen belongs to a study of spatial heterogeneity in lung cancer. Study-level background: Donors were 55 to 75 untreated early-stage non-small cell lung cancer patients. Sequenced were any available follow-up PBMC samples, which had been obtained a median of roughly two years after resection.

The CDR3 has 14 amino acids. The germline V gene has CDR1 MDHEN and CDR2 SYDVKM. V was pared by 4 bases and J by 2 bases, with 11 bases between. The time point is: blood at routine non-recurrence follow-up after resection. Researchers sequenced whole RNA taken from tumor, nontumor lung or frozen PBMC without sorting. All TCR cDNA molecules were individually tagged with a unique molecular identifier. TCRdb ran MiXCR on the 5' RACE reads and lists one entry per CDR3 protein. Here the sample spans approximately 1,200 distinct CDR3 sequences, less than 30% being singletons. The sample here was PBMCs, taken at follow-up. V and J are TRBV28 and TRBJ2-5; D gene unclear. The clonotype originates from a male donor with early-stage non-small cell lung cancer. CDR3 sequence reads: CASSWRLVQETQYF. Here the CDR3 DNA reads TGTGCCAGCAGTTGGAGACTCGTTCAAGAGACCCAGTACTTC.